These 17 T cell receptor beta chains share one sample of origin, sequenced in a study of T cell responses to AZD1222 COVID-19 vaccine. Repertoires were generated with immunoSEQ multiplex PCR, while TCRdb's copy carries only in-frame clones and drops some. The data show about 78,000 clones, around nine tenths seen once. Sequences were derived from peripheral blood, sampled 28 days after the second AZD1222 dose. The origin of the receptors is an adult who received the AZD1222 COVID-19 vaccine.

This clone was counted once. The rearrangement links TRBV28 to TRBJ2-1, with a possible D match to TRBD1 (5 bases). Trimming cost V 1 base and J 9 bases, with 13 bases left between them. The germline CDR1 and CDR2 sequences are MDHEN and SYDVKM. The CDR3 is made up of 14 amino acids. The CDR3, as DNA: TGTGCCAGCAGTTTATTTGCAGGGCCGCGTGAGCAGTTCTTC. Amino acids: CASSLFAGPREQFF.

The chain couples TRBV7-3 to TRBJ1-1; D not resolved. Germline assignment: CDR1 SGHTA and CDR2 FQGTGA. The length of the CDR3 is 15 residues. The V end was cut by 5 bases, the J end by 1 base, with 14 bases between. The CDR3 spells CASSPQGWSNTEAFF. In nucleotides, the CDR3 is TGTGCCAGCAGCCCCCAAGGGTGGTCGAACACTGAAGCTTTCTTT.

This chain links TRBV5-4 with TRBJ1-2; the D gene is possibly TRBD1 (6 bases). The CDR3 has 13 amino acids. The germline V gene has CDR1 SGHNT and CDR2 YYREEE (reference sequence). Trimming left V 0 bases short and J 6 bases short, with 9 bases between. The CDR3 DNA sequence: TGTGCCAGCAGCTTGGTGTCAGGGGATGGCTACACCTTC. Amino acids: CASSLVSGDGYTF.

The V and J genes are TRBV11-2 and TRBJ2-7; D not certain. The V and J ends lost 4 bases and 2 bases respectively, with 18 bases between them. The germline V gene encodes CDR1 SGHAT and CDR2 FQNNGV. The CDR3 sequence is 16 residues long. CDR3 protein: CASSSVQAPRPYEQYF. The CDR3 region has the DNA TGTGCCAGCAGCTCCGTTCAGGCGCCGAGGCCCTACGAGCAGTACTTC. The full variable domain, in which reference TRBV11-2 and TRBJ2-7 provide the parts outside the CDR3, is EAGVAQSPRYKIIEKRQSVAFWCNPISGHATLYWYQQILGQGPKLLIQFQNNGVVDDSQLPKDRFSAERLKGVDSTLKIQPAKLEDSAVYLCASSSVQAPRPYEQYFGPGTRLTVT.

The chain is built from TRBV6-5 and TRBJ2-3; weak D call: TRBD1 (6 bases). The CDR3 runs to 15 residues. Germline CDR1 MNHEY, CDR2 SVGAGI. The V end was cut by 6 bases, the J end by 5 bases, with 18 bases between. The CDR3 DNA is TGTGCCAGCAGCGACGCACAGGGAAAGGAAGATACGCAGTATTTT. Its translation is CASSDAQGKEDTQYF.

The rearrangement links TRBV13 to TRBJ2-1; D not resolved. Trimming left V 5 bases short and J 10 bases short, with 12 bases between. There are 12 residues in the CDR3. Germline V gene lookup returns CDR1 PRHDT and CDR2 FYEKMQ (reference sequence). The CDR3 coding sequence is TGTGCCAGCAGCACCCCTAGAGACGAGCAGTTCTTC. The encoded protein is CASSTPRDEQFF.

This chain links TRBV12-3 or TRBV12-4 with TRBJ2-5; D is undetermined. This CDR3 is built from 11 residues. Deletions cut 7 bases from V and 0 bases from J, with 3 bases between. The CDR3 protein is CASTNQETQYF. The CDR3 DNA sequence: TGTGCCAGCACCAACCAAGAGACCCAGTACTTC.

CDR3 residues: CSERREKQFF. The CDR3 DNA reads as TGCAGCGAGAGGCGTGAAAAGCAGTTCTTC. This chain uses TRBV29-1 with TRBJ2-1; D unresolved. The CDR3 spans 10 residues. V shed 7 bases and J shed 11 bases, with 12 bases lying between them. Germline-derived CDR1 and CDR2 are SQVTM and ANQGSEA.

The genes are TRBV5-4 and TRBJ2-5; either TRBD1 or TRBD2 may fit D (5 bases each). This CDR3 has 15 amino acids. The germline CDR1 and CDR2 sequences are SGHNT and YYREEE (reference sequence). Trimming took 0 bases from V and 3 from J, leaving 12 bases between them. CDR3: CASSLAGPLKETQYF. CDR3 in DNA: TGTGCCAGCAGCTTGGCGGGACCTCTGAAAGAGACCCAGTACTTC.

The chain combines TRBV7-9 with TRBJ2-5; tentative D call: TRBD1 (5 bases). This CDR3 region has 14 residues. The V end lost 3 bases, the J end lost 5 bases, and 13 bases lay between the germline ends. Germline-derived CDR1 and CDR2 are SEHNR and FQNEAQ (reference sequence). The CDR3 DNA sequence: TGTGCCAGCAGCTTCCCCCAGGGCCGGGAGACCCAGTACTTC. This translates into CASSFPQGRETQYF.

CDR3 region: CASSLNSGELFF. CDR3 DNA sequence: TGTGCCAGCAGCTTAAACTCCGGGGAGCTGTTTTTT. V and J are TRBV11-2 and TRBJ2-2; D unresolved. Germline V gene lookup returns CDR1 SGHAT and CDR2 FQNNGV. V lost 2 bases and J lost 6, with 4 bases in between. The CDR3 totals 12 residues.

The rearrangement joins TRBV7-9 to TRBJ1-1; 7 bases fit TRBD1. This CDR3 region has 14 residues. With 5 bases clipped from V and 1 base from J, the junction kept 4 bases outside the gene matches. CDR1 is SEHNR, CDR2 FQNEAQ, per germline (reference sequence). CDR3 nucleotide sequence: TGTGCCAGCAGCCGGACAGGCGCGAACACTGAAGCTTTCTTT. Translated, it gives CASSRTGANTEAFF.

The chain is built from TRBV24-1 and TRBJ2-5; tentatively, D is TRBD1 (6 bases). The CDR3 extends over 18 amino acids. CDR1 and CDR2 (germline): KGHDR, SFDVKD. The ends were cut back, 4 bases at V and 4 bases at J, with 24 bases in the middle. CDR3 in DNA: TGTGCCACCAGTGACGCCCAGGTCAGAGCAGGGGCGGGAGAGACCCAGTACTTC. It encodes CATSDAQVRAGAGETQYF.

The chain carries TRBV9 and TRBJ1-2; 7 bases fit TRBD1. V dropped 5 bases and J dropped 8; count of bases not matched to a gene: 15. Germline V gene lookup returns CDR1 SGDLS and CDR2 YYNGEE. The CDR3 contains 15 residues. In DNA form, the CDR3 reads TGTGCCAGCAGTGGCGCCCCGGACAGGTTTGGCGGCTACACCTTC. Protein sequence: CASSGAPDRFGGYTF.

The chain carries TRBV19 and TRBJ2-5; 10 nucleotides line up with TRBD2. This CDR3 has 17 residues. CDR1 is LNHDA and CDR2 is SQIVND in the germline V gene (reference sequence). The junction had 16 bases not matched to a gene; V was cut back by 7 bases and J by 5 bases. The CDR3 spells CASTRIGAGGVAETQYF. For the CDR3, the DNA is TGTGCCAGTACCCGCATAGGAGCGGGAGGGGTCGCGGAGACCCAGTACTTC.

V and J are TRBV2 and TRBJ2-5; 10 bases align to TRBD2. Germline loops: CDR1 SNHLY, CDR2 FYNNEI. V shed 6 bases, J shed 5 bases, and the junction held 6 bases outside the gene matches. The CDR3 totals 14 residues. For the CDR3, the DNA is TGTGCCAGCAGGGGACTAGCGCTCGGGGAGACCCAGTACTTC. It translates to CASRGLALGETQYF.

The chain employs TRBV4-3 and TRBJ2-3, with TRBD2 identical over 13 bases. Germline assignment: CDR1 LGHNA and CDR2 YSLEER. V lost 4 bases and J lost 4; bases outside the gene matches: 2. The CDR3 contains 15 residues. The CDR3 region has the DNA TGCGCCAGCAGCCTAACTAGCGGGAGGGCAGATACGCAGTATTTT. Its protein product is CASSLTSGRADTQYF.